Below, 6 T cell receptor beta chains from the same sample are listed, as sequenced in a study of shared clonotypes between healthy human individuals. The repertoire was sequenced with immunoSEQ multiplex PCR; TCRdb's copy has only in-frame clones and lacks some. The sample contains under 750,000 clones, over 60% of which appear only once. The sequenced sample consisted of memory CD4+ T cells sorted from blood. The subset is: CD45RA-negative fraction. The receptor set was obtained from a woman aged 25 to 39 in good health.

This chain uses TRBV2 with TRBJ1-4; a possible D gene is TRBD1 (5 bases). The V gene lost 3 bases and the J gene lost 0 bases, with 17 bases spanning the gap. The CDR3 loop spans 18 amino acids. CDR1 SNHLY and CDR2 FYNNEI come from the germline V gene. The CDR3 DNA follows: TGTGCCAGCAGTGACTTACTGGGGCAGTTGGCAACTAATGAAAAACTGTTTTTT. Its protein is CASSDLLGQLATNEKLFF.

The J gene is TRBJ2-3, the V gene TRBV11-1, with 12 bases aligning to TRBD1. CDR1 and CDR2 (germline): SGHAT, FQDESV (reference sequence). The CDR3 is 17 amino acids. J gave up 10 bases and V 2 bases, and 13 bases lay outside the gene matches. The CDR3: CASSLFKWDRGPSAQYF. CDR3 DNA sequence: TGTGCCAGCAGCTTATTCAAATGGGACAGGGGGCCCTCCGCGCAGTATTTT.

This clone has just a few counts. J is TRBJ2-1 and V is TRBV2, with D possibly TRBD1 on 6 matching bases. CDR1 is SNHLY and CDR2 is FYNNEI in the germline V gene. The V end was cut by 6 bases, the J end by 2 bases, with 11 bases between. The CDR3 is 14 residues long. This chain's CDR3 is CASRAGAAYNEQFF. CDR3 nucleotides: TGTGCCAGCAGGGCAGGGGCAGCCTACAATGAGCAGTTCTTC.

V gene TRBV7-2 combines with J gene TRBJ2-6; D not resolved. This CDR3 has 15 residues. CDR1 SGHTA and CDR2 FQGNSA come from the germline V gene. V lost 6 bases, J lost 0 bases, and 9 bases lay in between. CDR3 coding DNA: TGTGCCAGCAGTTCCTGGGCCTCTGGGGCCAACGTCCTGACTTTC. This translates into CASSSWASGANVLTF.

V gene TRBV2 combines with J gene TRBJ1-5, with D possibly matching TRBD1 (6 bases). Germline V lookup: CDR1 SNHLY, CDR2 FYNNEI. This CDR3 is 18 amino acids long. Trimming removed 3 bases at V and 0 bases at J, with 18 bases between. The DNA of the CDR3 is TGTGCCAGCAGTGACTCACGGCAGGGGCGGTATAGCAATCAGCCCCAGCATTTT. Translated: CASSDSRQGRYSNQPQHF.

This clone appeared once. V is TRBV4-1 and J is TRBJ2-2; D is possibly TRBD1 (5 bases). The CDR3 spans 15 residues. Germline V gives CDR1 MGHRA, CDR2 YSYEKL. V lost 2 bases to trimming and J lost 0 bases, with 7 bases between them. Written as DNA, the CDR3 is TGCGCCAGCAGCCAAACAGGATCGAACACCGGGGAGCTGTTTTTT. Encoded protein: CASSQTGSNTGELFF.